This T cell receptor (beta chain) was observed in a study of Ad26.COV2.S vaccination and SARS-CoV-2 variants. Treatment denoted: roughly 19 received Ad26.COV2.S at low or high dose, single or two shots; 5 received placebo; per-sample allocation not given. Day 63 following the first vaccine or placebo injection was when the samples were taken. Germline CDR1 and CDR2: SGDLS and YYNGEE. There are 15 residues in the CDR3. Trimming cost V 4 bases and J 5 bases; bases outside gene matches: 10. Sequencing was performed with immunoSEQ multiplex PCR; in TCRdb, only in-frame clones are kept and a portion is missing. This sample carries fewer than 800,000 clones, 89% of them seen once, and the ten largest clones take over 1.3%.

The rearrangement uses TRBV9 and TRBJ2-5, with 8 bases aligning to TRBD1. This TCR came from a person between 18 and 65 years old who received the Ad26.COV2.S COVID-19 vaccine or a placebo. The material was peripheral blood, obtained in a trial of Ad26.COV2.S vaccine versus placebo. The CDR3, as DNA: TGTGCCAGCAGCTACGGGACAGGTCGGGAGGAGACCCAGTACTTC. This codes for CASSYGTGREETQYF. Complete variable domain (other parts from reference TRBV9 and TRBJ2-5): DSGVTQTPKHLITATGQRVTLRCSPRSGDLSVYWYQQSLDQGLQFLIQYYNGEERAKGNILERFSAQQFPDLHSELNLSSLELGDSALYFCASSYGTGREETQYFGPGTRLLVL.